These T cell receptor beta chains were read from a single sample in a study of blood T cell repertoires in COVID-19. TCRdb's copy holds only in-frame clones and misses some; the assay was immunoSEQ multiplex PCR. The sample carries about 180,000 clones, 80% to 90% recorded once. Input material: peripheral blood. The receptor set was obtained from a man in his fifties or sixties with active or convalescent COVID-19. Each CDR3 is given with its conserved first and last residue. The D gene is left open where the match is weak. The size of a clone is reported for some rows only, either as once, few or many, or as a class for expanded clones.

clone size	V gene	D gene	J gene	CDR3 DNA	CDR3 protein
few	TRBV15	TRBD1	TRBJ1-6	TGTGCCACCAGCAGACAACAGGGGGCCGATTCACCCCTCCACTTT	CATSRQQGADSPLHF
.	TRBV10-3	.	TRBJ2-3	TGTGCCATCAGTGACACAGCAGACACAGATACGCAGTATTTT	CAISDTADTDTQYF
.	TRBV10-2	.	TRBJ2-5	TGCGCCAGCAGTGAGAGCGTGGGGGGGACCCAGTACTTC	CASSESVGGTQYF
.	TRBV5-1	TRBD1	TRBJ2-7	TGCGCCAGCAGCCGCCGGGACAGGGGTACCGAGCAGTACTTC	CASSRRDRGTEQYF
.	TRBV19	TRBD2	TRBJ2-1	TGTGCCAGTACCTCGACTAGCGGGAGGGCCGGCTACAATGAGCAGTTCTTC	CASTSTSGRAGYNEQFF
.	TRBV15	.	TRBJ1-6	TGTGCCACCAGCAGAGAAGTATTCGTGAGGGATAATTCACCCCTCCACTTT	CATSREVFVRDNSPLHF
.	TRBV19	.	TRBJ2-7	TGTGCCAGTAGTATGGGGGGTTACGAGCAGTACTTC	CASSMGGYEQYF
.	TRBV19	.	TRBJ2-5	TGTGCCAGCCGGAGTGGTGAGACCCAGTACTTC	CASRSGETQYF
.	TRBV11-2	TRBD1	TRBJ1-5	TGTGCCAGCAGCCTCCAGGGGGCGCTTCAGCCCCAGCATTTT	CASSLQGALQPQHF
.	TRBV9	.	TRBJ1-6	TGTGCCAGCAGCGCGCAGGGGTTCGGTTCACCCCTCCACTTT	CASSAQGFGSPLHF
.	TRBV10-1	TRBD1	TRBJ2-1	TGCGCCAGCCCTTGGGGCAGGGGGTCTAACAATGAGCAGTTCTTC	CASPWGRGSNNEQFF
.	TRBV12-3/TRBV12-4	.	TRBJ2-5	TGTGCCAGCAGTAGAGGGGGTGCGGAGACCCAGTACTTC	CASSRGGAETQYF
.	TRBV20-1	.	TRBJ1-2	TGCAGTGTCCCTCCTGGCTACACCTTC	CSVPPGYTF
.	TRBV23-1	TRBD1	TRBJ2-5	TGCGCCAGCAGTCACACCGACAGGGACCAACGAGAGACCCAGTACTTC	CASSHTDRDQRETQYF
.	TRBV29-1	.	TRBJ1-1	TGCAGCGCCGAAAGGGGTGGTGACACTGAAGCTTTCTTT	CSAERGGDTEAFF
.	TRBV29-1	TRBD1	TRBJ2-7	TGCAGCGTCCGGGACAGGGCAATCTACGAGCAGTACTTC	CSVRDRAIYEQYF
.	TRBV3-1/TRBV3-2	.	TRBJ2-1	TGTGCCAGCAGAGGCGTGGGGGCCTCCTACAATGAGCAGTTCTTC	CASRGVGASYNEQFF
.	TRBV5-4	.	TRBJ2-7	TGTGCCAGCAGCTTGGCGGGCTCCTACGAGCAGTACTTC	CASSLAGSYEQYF
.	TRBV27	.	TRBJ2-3	TGTGCCAGCAGTTCCCACACAGATACGCAGTATTTT	CASSSHTDTQYF
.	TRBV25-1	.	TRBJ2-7	TGTGCCAGCAGTGAAGCTACTTTAGAGTACGAGCAGTACTTC	CASSEATLEYEQYF
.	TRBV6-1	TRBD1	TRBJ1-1	TGTGCCAGCAGTTCAGCAGGGGGCAGGACTGAAGCTTTCTTT	CASSSAGGRTEAFF
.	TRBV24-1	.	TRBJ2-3	TGTGCCACCAGTGATTTTGGAGGGGTCAGCACAGATACGCAGTATTTT	CATSDFGGVSTDTQYF